One sample yielded the 12 T cell receptor beta chains listed below, sequenced in a study of cytotoxic CD8 clonotypes in ibrutinib-treated CLL. TCRdb keeps only in-frame clones here, not all; method: immunoSEQ multiplex PCR. Of under 300,000 clones listed, around 69% are singletons. The sequences come from PBMCs, collected at disease progression, from a patient treated with ibrutinib. All receptors derive from a human donor with chronic lymphocytic leukemia.

This chain links TRBV9 with TRBJ2-5; possibly TRBD2 for D (5 bases). CDR3 length equals 15 residues. V lost 1 base and J 2 bases, leaving 12 bases between the germline ends. Germline-derived CDR1 and CDR2 are SGDLS and YYNGEE. CDR3: CASSVMGREQETQYF. The CDR3 DNA sequence: TGTGCCAGCAGCGTAATGGGTAGGGAGCAAGAGACCCAGTACTTC.

The chain employs TRBV25-1 and TRBJ1-6; D unresolved. CDR3 size: 15 residues. Trimming shortened V by 6 bases and J by 0 bases, and 9 bases separated the two germline ends. Per the germline V gene, CDR1 is MGHDK and CDR2 is SYGVNS. The CDR3 bases are TGTGCCAGCAGGGAGGAAAGCTCCTATAATTCACCCCTCCACTTT. It codes for CASREESSYNSPLHF.

This clone was detected only a few times. The chain is built from TRBV9 and TRBJ1-2; TRBD1 is a possible D gene (5 bases). The CDR3 length is 11 residues. The germline V and J ends were trimmed by 5 bases and 7 bases, with 9 bases remaining between them. Germline values: CDR1 SGDLS, CDR2 YYNGEE. The CDR3 region has the DNA TGTGCCAGCAGTAGGGGCTCTGGCTACACCTTC. Translating it yields CASSRGSGYTF.

V and J are TRBV2 and TRBJ2-5; TRBD2 might be the D (6 bases). The CDR3 is 11 amino acids. Trimming shortened V by 4 bases and J by 7 bases, and 7 bases separated the two germline ends. Germline CDR1 SNHLY, CDR2 FYNNEI. The CDR3 protein is CASSGAGTQYF. CDR3 sequence (DNA): TGTGCCAGCAGTGGAGCGGGGACCCAGTACTTC.

The chain carries TRBV11-3 and TRBJ2-7; 11 nucleotides match TRBD2. Germline trimming cut 1 base from V and 2 bases from J; bases unmatched to any gene: 7. This CDR3 has 17 amino acids. The germline gives CDR1 SGHNT, CDR2 YENEEA. The CDR3 here is CASSLGPSGLAAYEQYF. CDR3 sequence (DNA): TGTGCCAGCAGCTTAGGACCCTCGGGACTAGCGGCCTACGAGCAGTACTTC.

J is TRBJ2-3 and V is TRBV29-1; D not resolved. Germline V lookup: CDR1 SQVTM, CDR2 ANQGSEA. The CDR3 covers 13 residues. Between the trimmed V and J ends, which lost 3 bases and 0 bases, there was a span of 7 bases. The CDR3 nucleotides read TGCAGCGTTGAGACGGCTAGCACAGATACGCAGTATTTT. This gives the protein CSVETASTDTQYF.

This rearrangement joins TRBV4-1 to TRBJ2-7, with TRBD2 as a possible D gene (5 bases). The V gene lost 3 bases and the J gene lost 5 bases, with 14 bases spanning the gap. The CDR3 has 14 residues. CDR1 is MGHRA and CDR2 is YSYEKL in the germline V gene. The CDR3 reads CASSQVADGNEQYF. The DNA of the CDR3 is TGCGCCAGCAGCCAGGTCGCAGACGGGAACGAGCAGTACTTC.

This rearrangement joins TRBV7-7 to TRBJ2-2; no clear D. This CDR3 is 15 amino acids long. V was clipped by 5 bases and J by 0 bases, with 10 bases between them. Germline V gene data show CDR1 as SSHAT and CDR2 as FNYEAQ (reference sequence). CDR3 sequence: CASSPTLANTGELFF. CDR3 DNA: TGTGCCAGCAGCCCCACCCTAGCGAACACCGGGGAGCTGTTTTTT.

This clone was observed a single time. The chain has TRBV15 and TRBJ1-2; possibly TRBD1 for D (5 bases). Trimming stripped 5 bases from V and 6 bases from J, with 10 bases between. Germline V gene sequence: CDR1 LNHNV, CDR2 YYDKDF (reference sequence). The CDR3 extends over 12 amino acids. CDR3 DNA: TGTGCCACCAGCGGGGGGACTGATGGCTACACCTTC. This codes for CATSGGTDGYTF.

The rearrangement joins TRBV27 to TRBJ1-1; D gene uncertain. The length of the CDR3 is 11 residues. CDR1 is MNHEY, CDR2 SMNVEV, per germline (reference sequence). The V end was cut by 3 bases, the J end by 6 bases, with 5 bases between. The CDR3 protein is CASSFSAEAFF. As DNA, the CDR3 is TGTGCCAGCAGTTTTTCAGCTGAAGCTTTCTTT.

The rearrangement links TRBV6-6 to TRBJ2-7; TRBD2 matches 8 bases. V lost 9 bases and J lost 6; bases outside the gene matches: 7. Germline V gives CDR1 MNHNY, CDR2 SVGAGI (reference sequence). The CDR3 totals 12 residues. The CDR3 coding sequence is TGTGCCAGTATGACGGGAGGGCTCGAGCAGTACTTC. Translated, it gives CASMTGGLEQYF.

The chain recombines TRBV5-1 with TRBJ2-7; perhaps TRBD2 as D (5 bases). Germline V gives CDR1 SGHRS, CDR2 YFSETQ. V gave up 0 bases and J gave up 2 bases, with 18 bases separating them. The CDR3 has 17 residues. The CDR3 coding sequence is TGCGCCAGCAGCTTGGGCCACGGGATGCCTGAGGCCTACGAGCAGTACTTC. It translates to CASSLGHGMPEAYEQYF.